A single sample gave rise to the 24 T cell receptor beta chains below, sequenced in a study of cytomegalovirus exposure and HLA in healthy donors. The PCR had 60 Vbeta and 13 Jbeta primers. Repertoires were generated with immunoSEQ multiplex PCR, while TCRdb's copy carries only in-frame clones and drops some. The data contain 130,000 or so clones, over 75% of them seen just once; the ten biggest clones take up about 1.7%. Material: PBMCs. These receptors all stem from a man between 35 and 55 years old in good health and CMV-seronegative.

The CDR3: CATSSTGGASYEQYF. In DNA, the CDR3 is TGTGCCACCAGCAGCACGGGAGGGGCCTCCTACGAGCAGTACTTC. This chain uses TRBV15 with TRBJ2-7, with TRBD2 matching over 8 bases. From germline, CDR1 is LNHNV and CDR2 YYDKDF (reference sequence). Trimming cost V 3 bases and J 0 bases; bases outside gene matches: 4. The CDR3 sequence is 15 residues long.

A note on this clone: The missing conserved phenylalanine or tryptophan at the end of this CDR3 makes a read error likely. The limits of the CDR3 on the DNA are not certain, so only TCRdb's listed CDR3 is given. The genes are TRBV11-2 and TRBJ2-7; the table names TRBD1, a call not compared with the DNA. Both ends counted, the CDR3 spans 15 residues. Germline V gene data show CDR1 as SGHAT and CDR2 as FQNNGV. The CDR3 spells CASSPQDRGPTPLVL.

The chain recombines TRBV9 with TRBJ1-2; D is uncertain. The CDR3 extends over 13 amino acids. The ends were cut back, 0 bases at V and 2 bases at J, with 5 bases in the middle. Germline V gives CDR1 SGDLS, CDR2 YYNGEE. CDR3 nucleotides: TGTGCCAGCAGCGTAGGAGGGAACTATGGCTACACCTTC. Translation gives CASSVGGNYGYTF.

This clone occurred a few times. This sequence joins TRBV10-2 and TRBJ2-7; weak D call: TRBD2 (7 bases). Trimming took off 4 bases at V and 2 bases at J, with 9 bases between the two ends. The length of the CDR3 is 13 residues. CDR1 is WSHSY and CDR2 is SAAADI in the germline V gene. This chain's CDR3 is CASSGGGPYEQYF. The CDR3 DNA reads as TGCGCCAGCAGTGGCGGGGGCCCCTACGAGCAGTACTTC.

The rearrangement joins TRBV10-2 to TRBJ1-3; D is unclear. The CDR3 runs 12 residues. V was clipped by 7 bases and J by 0 bases, with 4 bases between them. CDR1 is WSHSY, CDR2 SAAADI, per germline. CDR3 sequence: CASTGSGNTIYF. In DNA form, the CDR3 reads TGCGCCAGCACGGGCTCTGGAAACACCATATATTTT.

This chain joins TRBV29-1 and TRBJ2-5; TRBD1 agrees at 7 bases. Looked up from germline, CDR1 is SQVTM and CDR2 is ANQGSEA. The CDR3 is made up of 16 amino acids. With V trimmed by 6 bases and J by 5 bases, 18 bases remained unmatched. The CDR3 region is CSVPRDSAMRVETQYF. The CDR3 DNA is TGCAGCGTGCCTAGGGACAGCGCCATGAGGGTGGAGACCCAGTACTTC.

The chain combines TRBV1 with TRBJ2-3; the table gives TRBD2 as D, unverified against the DNA. TRBV1 is a documented pseudogene. The CDR3 runs to 15 residues. Here the CDR3 DNA reads TGCACCAGCAGCCAAGGGGGGGACTACACAGATACGCAGTATTTT. This translates into CTSSQGGDYTDTQYF.

The V call is TRBV2, the J call TRBJ2-1; D is possibly TRBD2 (5 bases). CDR3 length: 13 amino acids. The germline V gene encodes CDR1 SNHLY and CDR2 FYNNEI. Trimming removed 8 bases from V and 1 base from J, with 9 bases in between. Written as DNA, the CDR3 is TGTGCCAGCGGGAGCGAGTCCTACAATGAGCAGTTCTTC. Its protein is CASGSESYNEQFF.

J is TRBJ1-2 and V is TRBV7-9; D is ambiguous. Trimming stripped 4 bases from V and 4 bases from J, with 16 bases between. The CDR3 runs to 15 residues. Germline V CDR1 and CDR2: SEHNR, FQNEAQ (reference sequence). The CDR3 bases are TGTGCCAGCAGCTCCTTTGGACCGGGGTCCTATGGCTACACCTTC. Translated, it gives CASSSFGPGSYGYTF. Full variable domain (missing parts from reference TRBV7-9 and TRBJ1-2): DTGVSQNPRHKITKRGQNVTFRCDPISEHNRLYWYRQTLGQGPEFLTYFQNEAQLEKSRLLSDRFSAERPKGSFSTLEIQRTEQGDSAMYLCASSSFGPGSYGYTFGSGTRLTVV.

The chain is built from TRBV10-3 and TRBJ1-1; D is unclear. Looked up from germline, CDR1 is ENHRY and CDR2 is SYGVKD. This CDR3 is 13 amino acids long. V shed 2 bases and J shed 5 bases, with 9 bases lying between them. CDR3 nucleotide sequence: TGTGCCATCAGTGAGGGGAGGAGGACTGAAGCTTTCTTT. It codes for CAISEGRRTEAFF.

This clone was found a few times. V is TRBV25-1 and J is TRBJ2-1; TRBD2 agrees at 7 bases. Trimming removed 3 bases from V and 7 bases from J; junction bases left unmatched: 9. CDR1 is MGHDK, CDR2 SYGVNS, per germline. The CDR3 runs 15 residues. The CDR3 coding sequence is TGTGCCAGCAGTGACGGGGGGATCACGGCAAATGAGCAGTTCTTC. Its protein product is CASSDGGITANEQFF.

The gene calls are TRBV5-4 and TRBJ2-7; D gene ambiguous. This CDR3 contains 12 residues. Germline CDR1 SGHNT, CDR2 YYREEE (reference sequence). V lost 1 base and J lost 4, with 6 bases in between. The CDR3 DNA reads TGTGCCAGCAGCTTGTTACAGTACGAGCAGTACTTC. Translation: CASSLLQYEQYF.

In this sample, this clone turned up a few times. V is TRBV7-2 and J is TRBJ2-3, with 13 bases that match TRBD2. This CDR3 has 17 amino acids. CDR1 is SGHTA and CDR2 is FQGNSA in the germline V gene. V shed 1 base, J shed 7 bases, and the junction held 8 bases outside the gene matches. The chain's CDR3 is CASSLGTSGGRVNTQYF. The CDR3 DNA reads as TGTGCCAGCAGCTTAGGGACTAGCGGGGGTAGAGTAAATACGCAGTATTTT.

The chain combines TRBV7-3 with TRBJ2-2; tentatively, D is TRBD2 (6 bases). The CDR3 covers 17 residues. V was shortened by 2 bases and J by 3 bases, with 16 bases between the two germline ends. Germline values: CDR1 SGHTA, CDR2 FQGTGA. CDR3 sequence: CASSLDLASADTGELFF. DNA for the CDR3: TGTGCCAGCAGCTTAGATCTGGCTAGCGCGGACACCGGGGAGCTGTTTTTT.

The V gene is TRBV7-6, the J gene TRBJ2-3; the D gene is possibly TRBD1 (6 bases). The CDR3 covers 14 residues. V lost 1 base and J 5 bases, leaving 10 bases between the germline ends. Germline V gene lookup returns CDR1 SGHVS and CDR2 FNYEAQ. The CDR3 coding sequence is TGTGCCAGCAGCTTAGACAGGGCTAGAGATACGCAGTATTTT. This codes for CASSLDRARDTQYF.

Comments on this clone: The junction does not match germline at one end; this may be a read error. Additional DNA sequences in this sample encode the identical CDR3. J is TRBJ2-1 and V is TRBV2; 10 nucleotides align to TRBD2. In germline, CDR1 is SNHLY, CDR2 FYNNEI. The CDR3 contains 14 residues. CDR3 in amino acids: CASTRTSGVNEQFF. DNA of the CDR3: TGTGCCAGCACACGGACTAGCGGTGTTAATGAGCAATTCTTC.

The CDR3 loop reads CASSLTSGPLNTGELFF. In DNA, the CDR3 is TGCGCCAGCAGCCTGACTAGCGGGCCCCTGAACACCGGGGAGCTGTTTTTT. V usage is TRBV5-1 and J usage is TRBJ2-2; 10 nucleotides agree with TRBD2. The CDR3 has 17 amino acids. J was trimmed by 1 base and V by 4 bases; bases with no gene match: 7. Germline-derived CDR1 and CDR2 are SGHRS and YFSETQ.

This sequence joins TRBV19 and TRBJ1-1; 9 bases match TRBD1. Germline V CDR1 and CDR2: LNHDA, SQIVND (reference sequence). V dropped 5 bases and J dropped 4; count of bases not matched to a gene: 5. This CDR3 has 14 amino acids. As DNA, the CDR3 is TGTGCCAGTAGTGCCACAGGGGGCCTCACTGAAGCTTTCTTT. This translates into CASSATGGLTEAFF. The variable domain in full, completed from reference TRBV19 and TRBJ1-1, reads DGGITQSPKYLFRKEGQNVTLSCEQNLNHDAMYWYRQDPGQGLRLIYYSQIVNDFQKGDIAEGYSVSREKKESFPLTVTSAQKNPTAFYLCASSATGGLTEAFFGQGTRLTVV.

In this sample, this clone turned up a few times. J is TRBJ2-5 and V is TRBV28; 10 positions match TRBD2. The junction had 21 bases not matched to a gene; V was cut back by 4 bases and J by 4 bases. Germline loops: CDR1 MDHEN, CDR2 SYDVKM. The CDR3 runs 20 residues. The CDR3 reads CASSSPGERGGSIGRETQYF. CDR3 DNA: TGTGCCAGCAGTTCCCCGGGAGAGCGGGGGGGCTCCATCGGTCGAGAGACCCAGTACTTC.

The V call is TRBV19, the J call TRBJ2-3; 11 bases map to TRBD2. Germline CDR1 reads LNHDA; CDR2 reads SQIVND (reference sequence). The CDR3 has 16 residues. Trimming at V came to 3 bases and at J to 4 bases, leaving 6 bases not matched to a gene. The CDR3 here is CASSMSPSGRSDTQYF. The CDR3 DNA is TGTGCCAGTAGTATGTCTCCTAGCGGGAGGTCAGATACGCAGTATTTT.

This sequence joins TRBV11-2 and TRBJ2-7; D is undetermined. Trimming left V 4 bases short and J 6 bases short, with 7 bases between. The CDR3 covers 11 residues. In germline, CDR1 is SGHAT, CDR2 FQNNGV. CDR3 DNA sequence: TGTGCCAGCAGCTCCATCATCGAGCAGTACTTC. Residues: CASSSIIEQYF.

This CDR3 is CASSSAAGGPVDTQYF. The CDR3 region has the DNA TGTGCCAGCAGCTCTGCAGCGGGGGGTCCGGTAGATACGCAGTATTTT. The V and J genes are TRBV7-9 and TRBJ2-3; 9 bases are shared with TRBD2. This CDR3 region has 16 residues. J lost 5 bases, V lost 4 bases, and 10 bases had no gene match. In germline, CDR1 is SEHNR, CDR2 FQNEAQ (reference sequence).

This clone was counted a few times. This chain connects TRBV6-5 to TRBJ1-1; D uncertain. The CDR3 totals 16 residues. Germline loops: CDR1 MNHEY, CDR2 SVGAGI. V lost 3 bases and J lost 1, with 15 bases in between. For the CDR3, the DNA is TGTGCCAGCAGTTATTCGTCTGGGCTCTGGAACACTGAAGCTTTCTTT. Translation: CASSYSSGLWNTEAFF.

This clone was seen a handful of times. The gene calls are TRBV27 and TRBJ1-6, with 9 positions matching TRBD1. The germline V gene encodes CDR1 MNHEY and CDR2 SMNVEV (reference sequence). The trim removed 7 bases at V and 0 bases at J, leaving 7 bases unmatched. CDR3 length equals 17 residues. The CDR3 sequence: CASTRQGVSSYNSPLHF. The CDR3 DNA is TGTGCCAGCACCCGACAGGGGGTCAGCTCCTATAATTCACCCCTCCACTTT.